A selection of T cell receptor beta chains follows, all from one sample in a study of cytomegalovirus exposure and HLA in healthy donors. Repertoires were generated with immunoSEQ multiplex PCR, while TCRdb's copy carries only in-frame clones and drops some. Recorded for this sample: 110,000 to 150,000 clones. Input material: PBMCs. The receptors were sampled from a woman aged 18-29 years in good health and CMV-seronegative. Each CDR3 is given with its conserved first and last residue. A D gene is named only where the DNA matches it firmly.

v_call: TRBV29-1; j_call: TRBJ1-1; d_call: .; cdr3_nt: TGCAGCGTCGGGAGGGGAGGCACTGAAGCTTTCTTT; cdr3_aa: CSVGRGGTEAFF
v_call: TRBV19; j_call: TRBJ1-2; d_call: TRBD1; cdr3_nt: TGTGCCAGTAGTATAGTGCGGACAGGGGGCAGGGATGGCGGCTACACCTTC; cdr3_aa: CASSIVRTGGRDGGYTF
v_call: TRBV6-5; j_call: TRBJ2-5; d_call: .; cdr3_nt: TGTGCCAGCACCACAAGCGGGGAGACCCAGTACTTC; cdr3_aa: CASTTSGETQYF
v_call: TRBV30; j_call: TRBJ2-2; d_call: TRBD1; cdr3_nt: TGTGCCCTGAGGAAGGGACAGATTCCCACCGGGGAGCTGTTTTTT; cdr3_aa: CALRKGQIPTGELFF
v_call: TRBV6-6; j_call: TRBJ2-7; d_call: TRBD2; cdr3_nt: TGTGCCAGCAGTTATTCAGTAGCGGGGTCCTACGAGCAGTACTTC; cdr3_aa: CASSYSVAGSYEQYF
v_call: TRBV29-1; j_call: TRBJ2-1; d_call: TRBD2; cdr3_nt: TGCAGCGTTGAAACTAGCGGCCATTTCAATGAGCAGTTCTTC; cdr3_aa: CSVETSGHFNEQFF
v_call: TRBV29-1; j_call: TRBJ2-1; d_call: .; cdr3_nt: TGCAGCGTTGGGGGGGACAATGAGCAGTTCTTC; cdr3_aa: CSVGGDNEQFF
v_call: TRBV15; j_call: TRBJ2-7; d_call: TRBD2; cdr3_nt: TGTGCCACCAGCAGAGATAGAGTGGGACTAGGGTACGAGCAGTACTTC; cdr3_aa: CATSRDRVGLGYEQYF
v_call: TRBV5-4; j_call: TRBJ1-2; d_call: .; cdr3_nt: TGTGCCAGCAGCTTACAGGGCAGTGAGGTGGGCTACACCTTC; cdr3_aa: CASSLQGSEVGYTF
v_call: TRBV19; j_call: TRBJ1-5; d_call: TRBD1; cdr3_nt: TGTGCCAGTAGACCAAAAGGGACAGGTCGGGGTCAGCCCCAGCATTTT; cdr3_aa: CASRPKGTGRGQPQHF
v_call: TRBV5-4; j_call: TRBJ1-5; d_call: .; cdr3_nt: TGTGCCAGCAGCCAAGAGGGGACGGGGGATCAGCCCCAGCATTTT; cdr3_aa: CASSQEGTGDQPQHF
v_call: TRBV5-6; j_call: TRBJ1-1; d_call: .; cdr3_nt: TGTGCCAGCAGCTTGGCAGGGTTCAATGAAGCTTTCTTT; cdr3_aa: CASSLAGFNEAFF
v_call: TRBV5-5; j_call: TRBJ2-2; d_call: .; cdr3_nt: TGTGCCAGCAGCTTAGGCGGGATCGACACCGGGGAGCTGTTTTTT; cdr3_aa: CASSLGGIDTGELFF
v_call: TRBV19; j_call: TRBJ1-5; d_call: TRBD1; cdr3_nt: TGTGCCAGTAGTATCTACAGGACAGGGGGCCGGGGCAATCAGCCCCAGCATTTT; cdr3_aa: CASSIYRTGGRGNQPQHF
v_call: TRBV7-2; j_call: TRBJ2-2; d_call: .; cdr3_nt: TGTGCCAGCAGCCCAGACTACGGGGCCGGGGAGCTGTTTTTT; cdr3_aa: CASSPDYGAGELFF
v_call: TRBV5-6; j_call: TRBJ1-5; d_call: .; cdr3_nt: TGTGCCAGCAGCTTGGACGGTAATCAGCCCCAGCATTTT; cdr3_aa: CASSLDGNQPQHF
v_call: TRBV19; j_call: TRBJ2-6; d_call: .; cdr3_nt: TGTGCCAGTAAACGAAGGGAGGCGGGGACCGGGGCCAACGTCCTGACTTTC; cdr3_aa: CASKRREAGTGANVLTF
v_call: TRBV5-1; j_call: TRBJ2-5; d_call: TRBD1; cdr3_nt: TGCGCCAGCAGCTTGGGAGGGGGCACACAAGAGACCCAGTACTTC; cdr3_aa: CASSLGGGTQETQYF
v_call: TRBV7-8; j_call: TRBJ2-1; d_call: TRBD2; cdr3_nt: TGTGCCAGCAGCTTAGAGGCTAGCGGGAGACTCACTCCCTCCAATGAGCAGTTCTTC; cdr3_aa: CASSLEASGRLTPSNEQFF
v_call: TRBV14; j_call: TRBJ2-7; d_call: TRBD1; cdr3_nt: TGTGCCAGCAGCCAGAGGGGGCTACGGCAGTACTTC; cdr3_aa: CASSQRGLRQYF
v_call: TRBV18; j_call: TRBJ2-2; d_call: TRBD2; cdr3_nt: TGTGCCAGCTCACCGACTAGCTCCAACACCGGGGAGCTGTTTTTT; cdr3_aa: CASSPTSSNTGELFF
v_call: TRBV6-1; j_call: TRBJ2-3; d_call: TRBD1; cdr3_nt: TGTGCCAGCAGTGTCAGCAGGGGGAGCACAGATACGCAGTATTTT; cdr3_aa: CASSVSRGSTDTQYF
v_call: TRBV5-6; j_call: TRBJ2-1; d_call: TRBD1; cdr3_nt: TGTGCCAGCAGCTTGGCTAACAGGGGGCTGGATGAGCAGTTCTTC; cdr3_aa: CASSLANRGLDEQFF
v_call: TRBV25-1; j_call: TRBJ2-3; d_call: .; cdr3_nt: TGTGCCAGCAGTGAATATGACGCGGCTAGCGTGGCAGATACGCAGTATTTT; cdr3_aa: CASSEYDAASVADTQYF
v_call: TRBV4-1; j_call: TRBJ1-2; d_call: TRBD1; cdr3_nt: TGCGCCAGCAGCCAAGTCACAGGGGGCAACTATGGCTACACCTTC; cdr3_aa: CASSQVTGGNYGYTF
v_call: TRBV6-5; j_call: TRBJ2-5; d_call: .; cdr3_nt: TGTGCCAGCAGTCTTCGAAGGGGTGAGCAGTACTTC; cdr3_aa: CASSLRRGEQYF
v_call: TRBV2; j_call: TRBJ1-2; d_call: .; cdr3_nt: TGTGCCCGAGGGCTTTTGGACTATGGCTACACCTTC; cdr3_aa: CARGLLDYGYTF
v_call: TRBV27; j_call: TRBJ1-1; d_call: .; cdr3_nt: TGTGCCAGCAGTTTATCGGCGAACACTGAAGCTTTCTTT; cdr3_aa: CASSLSANTEAFF
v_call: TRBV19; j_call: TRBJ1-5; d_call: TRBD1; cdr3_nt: TGTGCCAGCAAGGAGGCAGGGGGTTCGGGTCAGCCCCAGCATTTT; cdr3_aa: CASKEAGGSGQPQHF
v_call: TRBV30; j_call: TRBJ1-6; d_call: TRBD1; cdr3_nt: TGTGCCTATGGGACAGGGGCCGATTCACCCCTCCACTTT; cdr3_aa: CAYGTGADSPLHF
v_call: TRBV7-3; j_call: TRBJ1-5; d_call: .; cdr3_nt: TGTGCCAGCAGCTTGGGAGGGGGTCGCAATCAGCCCCAGCATTTT; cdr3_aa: CASSLGGGRNQPQHF
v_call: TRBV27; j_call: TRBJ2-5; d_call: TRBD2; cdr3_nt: TGTGCCAGCACGGGGCCGGGGGGAGAGACCCAGTACTTC; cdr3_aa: CASTGPGGETQYF
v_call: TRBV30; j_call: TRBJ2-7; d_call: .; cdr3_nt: TGTGCCTGGAGCTTACATTCGCAGGGTCCCGAGCAGTACTTC; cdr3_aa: CAWSLHSQGPEQYF